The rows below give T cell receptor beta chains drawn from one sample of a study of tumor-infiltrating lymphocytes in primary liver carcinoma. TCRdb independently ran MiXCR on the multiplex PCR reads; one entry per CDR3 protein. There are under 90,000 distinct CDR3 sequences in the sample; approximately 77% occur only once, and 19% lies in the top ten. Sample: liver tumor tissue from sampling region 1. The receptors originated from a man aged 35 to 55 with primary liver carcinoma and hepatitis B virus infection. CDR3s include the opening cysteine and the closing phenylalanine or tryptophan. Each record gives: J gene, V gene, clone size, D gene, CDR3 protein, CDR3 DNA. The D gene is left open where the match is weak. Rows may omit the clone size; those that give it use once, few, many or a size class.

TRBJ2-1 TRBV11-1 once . CASNKGSGSGNEQFF TGTGCCAGCAACAAGGGGAGTGGGAGCGGGAATGAGCAGTTCTTC
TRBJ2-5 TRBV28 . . CAGSGTAYQETQYF TGTGCCGGCAGTGGGACTGCGTACCAAGAGACCCAGTACTTC
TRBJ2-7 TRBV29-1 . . CSARRTVHDVQYF TGCAGCGCAAGGCGGACAGTTCATGACGTGCAGTACTTC
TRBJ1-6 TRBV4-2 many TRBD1 CASSRDRDGRSPLHF TGTGCCAGCAGCCGCGACAGGGACGGCCGCTCACCCCTCCACTTT
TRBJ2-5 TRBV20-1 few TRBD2 CSARDSGGLTGTQYF TGCAGTGCTAGAGATTCGGGAGGGCTTACTGGGACCCAGTACTTC
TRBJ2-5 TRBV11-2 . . CASRSRDSAHQETHYF TGCGCCAGCAGATCCCGGGACTCGGCCCATCAAGAGACCCATTACTTC
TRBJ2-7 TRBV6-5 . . CGSRPARGRHYEQYF TGTGGCAGCAGGCCCGCACGGGGCAGGCACTACGAGCAGTACTTC
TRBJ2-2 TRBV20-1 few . CSARDQRASNTGELFF TGCAGTGCTAGAGATCAACGGGCCTCGAACACCGGGGAGCTGTTTTTT
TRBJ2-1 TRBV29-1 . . CSVVVGYNEQFF TGCAGCGTTGTTGTAGGCTACAATGAGCAGTTCTTC
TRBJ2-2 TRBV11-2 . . CASSLIRRDTGELFF TGTGCCAGCAGCTTAATCAGACGGGACACCGGGGAGCTGTTTTTT
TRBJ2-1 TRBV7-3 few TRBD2 CASSGGLAGLRGVFEQFF TGTGCCAGCAGCGGCGGACTAGCGGGACTACGAGGAGTCTTTGAGCAGTTCTTC
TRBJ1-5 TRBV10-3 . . CAILSTSSTDTQHF TGTGCCATCTTGTCGACCTCTAGCACAGATACGCAGCATTTT
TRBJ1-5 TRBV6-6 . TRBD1 CTSNGNRDREGQPQHF TGTACCAGCAACGGGAACCGGGACAGGGAAGGGCAGCCCCAACATTTT